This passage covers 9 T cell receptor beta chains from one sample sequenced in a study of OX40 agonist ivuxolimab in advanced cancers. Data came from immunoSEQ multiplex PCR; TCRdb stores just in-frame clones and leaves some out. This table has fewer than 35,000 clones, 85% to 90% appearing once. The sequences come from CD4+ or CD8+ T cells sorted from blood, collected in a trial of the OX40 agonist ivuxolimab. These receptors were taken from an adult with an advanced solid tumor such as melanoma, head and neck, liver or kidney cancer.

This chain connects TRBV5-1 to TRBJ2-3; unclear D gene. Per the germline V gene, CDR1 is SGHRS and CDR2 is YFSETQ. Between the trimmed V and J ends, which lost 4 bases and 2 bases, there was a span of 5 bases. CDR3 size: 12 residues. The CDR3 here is CASSGFTDTQYF. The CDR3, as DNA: TGCGCCAGCAGCGGCTTCACAGATACGCAGTATTTT.

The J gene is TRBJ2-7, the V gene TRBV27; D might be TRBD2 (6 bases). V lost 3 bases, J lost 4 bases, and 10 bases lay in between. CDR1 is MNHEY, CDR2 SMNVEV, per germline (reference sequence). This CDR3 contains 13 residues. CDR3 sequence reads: CASSLTRGYEQYF. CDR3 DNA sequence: TGTGCCAGCAGTTTGACGCGGGGATACGAGCAGTACTTC.

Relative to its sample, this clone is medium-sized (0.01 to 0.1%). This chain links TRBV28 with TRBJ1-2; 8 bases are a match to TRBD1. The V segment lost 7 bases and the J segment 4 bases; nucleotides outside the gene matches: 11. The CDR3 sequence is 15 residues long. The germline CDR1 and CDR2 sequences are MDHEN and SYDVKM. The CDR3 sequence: CASIPGTGGIYGYTF. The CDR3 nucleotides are TGTGCCAGCATTCCCGGGACAGGCGGGATCTATGGCTACACCTTC.

The CDR3 DNA sequence: TGTGCCAGCAGTGACGGCAGGGGAGAGACAGATACGCAGTATTTT. Translation: CASSDGRGETDTQYF. The rearrangement links TRBV6-4 to TRBJ2-3, with a possible D match to TRBD1 (6 bases). CDR3 length equals 15 residues. Germline V gives CDR1 MRHNA, CDR2 SNTAGT. With 2 bases removed from V and 3 bases from J, the gap between germline ends came to 12 bases.

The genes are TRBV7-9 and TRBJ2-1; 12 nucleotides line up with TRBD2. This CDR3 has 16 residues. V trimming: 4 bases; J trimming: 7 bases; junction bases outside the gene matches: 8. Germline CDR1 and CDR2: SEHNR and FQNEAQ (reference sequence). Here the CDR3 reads CASSSRLAGEGNEQFF. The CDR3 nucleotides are TGTGCCAGCAGCTCCCGACTAGCGGGGGAAGGGAATGAGCAGTTCTTC.

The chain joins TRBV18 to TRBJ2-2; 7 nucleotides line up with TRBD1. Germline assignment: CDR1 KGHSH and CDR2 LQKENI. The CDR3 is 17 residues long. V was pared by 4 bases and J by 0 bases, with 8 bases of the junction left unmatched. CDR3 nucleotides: TGTGCCAGCTCACGCGACAGGGTACTCGCGAACACCGGGGAGCTGTTTTTT. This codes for CASSRDRVLANTGELFF. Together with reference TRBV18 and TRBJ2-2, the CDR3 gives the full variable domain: NAGVMQNPRHLVRRRGQEARLRCSPMKGHSHVYWYRQLPEEGLKFMVYLQKENIIDESGMPKERFSAEFPKEGPSILRIQQVVRGDSAAYFCASSRDRVLANTGELFFGEGSRLTVL.

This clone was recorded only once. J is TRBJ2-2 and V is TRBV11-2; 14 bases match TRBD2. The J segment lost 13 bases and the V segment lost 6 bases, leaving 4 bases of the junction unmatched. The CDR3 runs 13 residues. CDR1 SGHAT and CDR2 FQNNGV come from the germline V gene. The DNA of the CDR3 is TGTGCCAGCAGGGGACTAGCGGGAGAGGGGCTGTTTTTT. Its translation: CASRGLAGEGLFF.

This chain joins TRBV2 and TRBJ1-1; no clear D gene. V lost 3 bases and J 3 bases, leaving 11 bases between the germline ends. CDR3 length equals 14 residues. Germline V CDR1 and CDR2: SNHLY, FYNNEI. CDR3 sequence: CASSDGHDDTEAFF. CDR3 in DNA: TGTGCCAGCAGTGATGGCCACGACGACACTGAAGCTTTCTTT. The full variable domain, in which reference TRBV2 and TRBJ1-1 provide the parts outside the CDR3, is EPEVTQTPSHQVTQMGQEVILRCVPISNHLYFYWYRQILGQKVEFLVSFYNNEISEKSEIFDDQFSVERPDGSNFTLKIRSTKLEDSAMYFCASSDGHDDTEAFFGQGTRLTVV.

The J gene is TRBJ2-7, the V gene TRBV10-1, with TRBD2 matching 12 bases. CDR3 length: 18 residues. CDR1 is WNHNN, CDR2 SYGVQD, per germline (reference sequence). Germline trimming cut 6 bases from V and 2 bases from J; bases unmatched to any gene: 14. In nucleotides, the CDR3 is TGCGCCAGCAGACGAGGTTCTAGCGGGAGGGATACAACCTACGAGCAGTACTTC. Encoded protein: CASRRGSSGRDTTYEQYF.